Shown below are 25 T cell receptor beta chains from a single sample sequenced in a study of CD8 T cells in Susac syndrome. An input of roughly 0.5 to 1 ug of RNA was subjected to reverse transcription using random hexamers. TCRdb called the immunoSEQ multiplex PCR reads again in MiXCR, with one record for every CDR3 protein. The table includes some 130,000 distinct CDR3 sequences, 95% detected once. The sample taken for sequencing was CD8+ T cells from PBMCs. The receptors were sampled from a human donor with Susac syndrome.

The rearrangement joins TRBV5-6 to TRBJ1-2, with 7 bases identical to TRBD1. CDR1 is SGHDT and CDR2 is YYEEEE in the germline V gene. V was pared by 7 bases and J by 4 bases, with 4 bases of the junction left unmatched. The CDR3 extends over 12 amino acids. This CDR3 is CASVTGAYGYTF. The CDR3 region has the DNA TGTGCCAGCGTCACAGGGGCCTATGGCTACACCTTC. Complete variable domain (other parts from reference TRBV5-6 and TRBJ1-2): DAGVTQSPTHLIKTRGQQVTLRCSPKSGHDTVSWYQQALGQGPQFIFQYYEEEERQRGNFPDRFSGHQFPNYSSELNVNALLLGDSALYLCASVTGAYGYTFGSGTRLTVV.

This chain joins TRBV6-5 and TRBJ2-2; TRBD2 matches at 11 bases. With 0 bases clipped from V and 0 bases from J, the junction kept 3 bases outside the gene matches. The CDR3 consists of 18 residues. The germline V gene has CDR1 MNHEY and CDR2 SVGAGI. The DNA of the CDR3 is TGTGCCAGCAGTTACTCGACTAGCGGGACGACGAACACCGGGGAGCTGTTTTTT. Its protein is CASSYSTSGTTNTGELFF.

V is TRBV2 and J is TRBJ2-2, with D hard to call. V was clipped by 7 bases and J by 9 bases, with 9 bases between them. The CDR3 has 11 residues. CDR1 and CDR2 from the germline V gene are SNHLY and FYNNEI. The CDR3 DNA is TGTGCCAGCACCCCAAACCGGGAGCTGTTTTTT. It is translated as CASTPNRELFF.

The J gene is TRBJ2-5, the V gene TRBV15; D is undetermined. Germline V CDR1 and CDR2: LNHNV, YYDKDF (reference sequence). This CDR3 region has 12 residues. Deletions cut 0 bases from V and 4 bases from J, with 3 bases between. CDR3 coding DNA: TGTGCCACCAGCAGAGATGGAGAGACCCAGTACTTC. It translates to CATSRDGETQYF.

The rearrangement links TRBV28 to TRBJ2-7; 8 bases match TRBD1. CDR1 and CDR2 (germline): MDHEN, SYDVKM. After removal of 2 bases from V and 1 base from J, the junction contained 4 bases not matched to a gene. This CDR3 spans 15 amino acids. The CDR3 loop reads CASSLGDRPSYEQYF. For the CDR3, the DNA is TGTGCCAGCAGTTTAGGGGACAGGCCTTCCTACGAGCAGTACTTC.

V usage is TRBV27 and J usage is TRBJ1-5, with a tentative D call TRBD1 (5 bases). CDR3 length: 15 residues. Between the trimmed V and J ends, which lost 1 base and 1 base, there was a span of 8 bases. CDR1 is MNHEY, CDR2 SMNVEV, per germline (reference sequence). CDR3 DNA sequence: TGTGCCAGCAGTTTATTGGCAGGGAGCAATCAGCCCCAGCATTTT. Its protein product is CASSLLAGSNQPQHF.

This chain uses TRBV4-1 with TRBJ2-5; the D gene is possibly TRBD2 (5 bases). CDR1 MGHRA and CDR2 YSYEKL come from the germline V gene. The CDR3 is made up of 16 amino acids. The V end was cut by 4 bases, the J end by 5 bases, with 20 bases between. The CDR3, as DNA: TGCGCCAGCAGCCGTATTACAGCCACGGGCGGGGAGACCCAGTACTTC. Translating it yields CASSRITATGGETQYF.

The CDR3 region is CASSQDYSNYEQYF. As DNA, the CDR3 is TGTGCCAGCAGCCAAGATTACAGTAACTACGAGCAGTACTTC. The chain recombines TRBV14 with TRBJ2-7; D gene uncertain. There are 14 residues in the CDR3. The V gene lost 0 bases and the J gene lost 3 bases, with 9 bases spanning the gap. Germline-derived CDR1 and CDR2 are SGHDN and FVKESK.

The table lists this clonotype with a count of one. The chain employs TRBV7-6 and TRBJ2-6; no definite D call. CDR3 length: 16 residues. CDR1 and CDR2 from the germline V gene are SGHVS and FNYEAQ. Trimming shortened V by 1 base and J by 0 bases, and 7 bases separated the two germline ends. The CDR3 region has the DNA TGTGCCAGCAGCTTAGTTGGATACTCTGGGGCCAACGTCCTGACTTTC. It encodes CASSLVGYSGANVLTF.

The chain recombines TRBV2 with TRBJ2-7, with a weak D call TRBD2 (6 bases). CDR3 size: 15 residues. Germline V CDR1 and CDR2: SNHLY, FYNNEI. The V and J ends lost 6 bases and 2 bases respectively, with 17 bases between them. DNA of the CDR3: TGTGCCAGCAGGGGCGGGGTGGGGCCTCCCTACGAGCAGTACTTC. It specifies CASRGGVGPPYEQYF.

This rearrangement joins TRBV28 to TRBJ2-7; D possibly corresponds to TRBD2 (6 bases). Trimming pared 8 bases from V and 7 bases from J, leaving 21 bases between. Per germline, CDR1 MDHEN and CDR2 SYDVKM. This CDR3 has 14 residues. CDR3 DNA sequence: TGTGCCAGCGGAACGGAGGGAAGTACGCTGGAGCAGTACTTC. Translating it yields CASGTEGSTLEQYF. Together with reference TRBV28 and TRBJ2-7, the CDR3 gives the full variable domain: DVKVTQSSRYLVKRTGEKVFLECVQDMDHENMFWYRQDPGLGLRLIYFSYDVKMKEKGDIPEGYSVSREKKERFSLILESASTNQTSMYLCASGTEGSTLEQYFGPGTRLTVT.

The chain recombines TRBV4-1 with TRBJ2-7, with D possibly matching TRBD2 (6 bases). The CDR3 is 14 amino acids. The germline gives CDR1 MGHRA, CDR2 YSYEKL. The V and J ends lost 4 bases and 4 bases respectively, with 14 bases between them. Written as DNA, the CDR3 is TGCGCCAGCAGCCCGCGGGAAATTGAATACGAGCAGTACTTC. This codes for CASSPREIEYEQYF.

This clonotype was found once. This chain uses TRBV13 with TRBJ1-2; D is possibly TRBD1 (6 bases). Per the germline V gene, CDR1 is PRHDT and CDR2 is FYEKMQ (reference sequence). V was clipped by 5 bases and J by 5 bases, with 12 bases between them. The CDR3 length is 13 residues. The CDR3 loop is CASSPRTVYGYTF. As DNA, the CDR3 is TGTGCCAGCAGCCCCCGGACAGTTTATGGCTACACCTTC.

The chain is built from TRBV4-1 and TRBJ2-3; D may be TRBD2 (6 bases). The CDR3 runs to 18 residues. The V end was cut by 0 bases, the J end by 1 base, with 17 bases between. Germline V gene lookup returns CDR1 MGHRA and CDR2 YSYEKL. CDR3 coding DNA: TGCGCCAGCAGCCAAGAAACTAGCACTGGTTTGCGCACAGATACGCAGTATTTT. Translated: CASSQETSTGLRTDTQYF.

This clonotype was detected once. This chain links TRBV19 with TRBJ2-1; D tentatively fits TRBD1 or TRBD2 (5 bases each). Germline CDR1 reads LNHDA; CDR2 reads SQIVND (reference sequence). This CDR3 is built from 13 residues. V lost 4 bases and J lost 6, with 10 bases in between. The CDR3 DNA sequence: TGTGCCAGTAGTACGGTGGGGGTCAATGAGCAGTTCTTC. The encoded protein is CASSTVGVNEQFF.

V is TRBV3-1 and J is TRBJ1-5; D unclear. The CDR3 totals 14 residues. CDR1 and CDR2 from the germline V gene are LGHDT and YNNKEL (reference sequence). Trimming removed 4 bases from V and 2 bases from J, with 9 bases in between. CDR3 nucleotides: TGTGCCAGCAGCCTCCGGTCGGGCAATCAGCCCCAGCATTTT. This encodes CASSLRSGNQPQHF.

This chain joins TRBV11-2 and TRBJ2-7; unclear D gene. V dropped 1 base and J dropped 0 bases, with 4 bases sitting between them. The CDR3 loop spans 13 amino acids. Germline V gene sequence: CDR1 SGHAT, CDR2 FQNNGV. The CDR3 is CASSLARSYEQYF. CDR3 in DNA: TGTGCCAGCAGCTTAGCCCGCTCCTACGAGCAGTACTTC.

The chain joins TRBV15 to TRBJ2-5; 10 nucleotides match TRBD1. Germline CDR1 LNHNV, CDR2 YYDKDF (reference sequence). Losses at the gene ends were 2 bases for V and 2 bases for J; bases not matched to a gene: 8. The length of the CDR3 is 17 residues. CDR3 bases: TGTGCCACCAGCAGACAACCAAAGGACAGGGGGCAAGAGACCCAGTACTTC. Translating it yields CATSRQPKDRGQETQYF. The full variable domain, completed using reference TRBV15 and TRBJ2-5, is DAMVIQNPRYQVTQFGKPVTLSCSQTLNHNVMYWYQQKSSQAPKLLFHYYDKDFNNEADTPDNFQSRRPNTSFCFLDIRSPGLGDTAMYLCATSRQPKDRGQETQYFGPGTRLLVL.

The CDR3 reads CASREQGGDTQYF. DNA of the CDR3: TGTGCCAGCAGGGAGCAGGGTGGTGATACGCAGTATTTT. V and J are TRBV28 and TRBJ2-3; D is possibly TRBD1 (5 bases). This CDR3 has 13 residues. Trimming removed 6 bases from V and 6 bases from J, with 13 bases in between. Germline lookup yields CDR1 MDHEN and CDR2 SYDVKM.

V gene TRBV11-2 combines with J gene TRBJ2-7, with 11 bases matching TRBD2. The CDR3 has 13 residues. Germline V gene sequence: CDR1 SGHAT, CDR2 FQNNGV. The trim removed 9 bases at V and 11 bases at J, leaving 12 bases unmatched. The CDR3 DNA is TGTGCCAGTCTGCCCGCGTCACTAGCGGGAGAGTACTTC. Translating it yields CASLPASLAGEYF.

In this sample, this clonotype turned up once. The chain links TRBV12-3 or TRBV12-4 to TRBJ2-7; D unresolved. The CDR3 spans 13 residues. With 4 bases removed from V and 9 bases from J, the gap between germline ends came to 16 bases. This CDR3 reads CASSSPSALGQYF. The DNA for the CDR3 is TGTGCCAGCAGTTCCCCGTCTGCTCTTGGGCAGTACTTC.

The gene calls are TRBV11-2 and TRBJ2-7; 14 bases line up with TRBD2. The junction had 8 bases not matched to a gene; V was cut back by 5 bases and J by 2 bases. The CDR3 loop spans 17 amino acids. Germline V CDR1 and CDR2: SGHAT, FQNNGV. The CDR3 DNA sequence: TGTGCCAGCAGCCCTCCGGGACTAGCGGGAGCTGCCTACGAGCAGTACTTC. The encoded protein is CASSPPGLAGAAYEQYF.

This CDR3 reads CASSRDFPGYQETQYF. The DNA of the CDR3 is TGTGCCAGCAGCCGCGATTTTCCCGGGTACCAAGAGACCCAGTACTTC. The V gene is TRBV14, the J gene TRBJ2-5, with D unclear. Trimming removed 4 bases at V and 0 bases at J, with 15 bases between. CDR3 length equals 16 residues. CDR1 is SGHDN and CDR2 is FVKESK in the germline V gene.

This clonotype was seen just once. The chain links TRBV20-1 to TRBJ2-7; D not certain. The germline gives CDR1 DFQATT, CDR2 SNEGSKA (reference sequence). The V and J ends lost 2 bases and 3 bases respectively, with 5 bases between them. The CDR3 has 11 residues. CDR3 nucleotide sequence: TGCAGTGCTAGAACCTTCTACGAGCAGTACTTC. Translation: CSARTFYEQYF.

The chain links TRBV12-3 or TRBV12-4 to TRBJ1-5; D is unresolved. CDR3 size: 15 residues. Trimming left V 3 bases short and J 2 bases short, with 11 bases between. The CDR3 nucleotides read TGTGCCAGCAGTTTCCGGGGAGTGGGCAATCAGCCCCAGCATTTT. Its protein product is CASSFRGVGNQPQHF.